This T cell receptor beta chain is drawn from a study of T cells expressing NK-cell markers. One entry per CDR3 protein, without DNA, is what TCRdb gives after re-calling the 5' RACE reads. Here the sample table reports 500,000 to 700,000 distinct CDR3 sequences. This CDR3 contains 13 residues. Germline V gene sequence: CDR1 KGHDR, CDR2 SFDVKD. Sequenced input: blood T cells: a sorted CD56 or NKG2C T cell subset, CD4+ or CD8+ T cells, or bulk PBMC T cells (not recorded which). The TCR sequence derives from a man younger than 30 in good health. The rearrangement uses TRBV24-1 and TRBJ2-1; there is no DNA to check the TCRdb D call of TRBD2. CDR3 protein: CATTSGSGYEQFF.